The following is a T cell receptor beta chain sequence with its context. Its antigen is not known. The sample originates from a study of cytomegalovirus exposure and HLA in healthy donors. Across the study: Approximately 200 million T cells yielded under 130 million unique TCR beta sequences in earlier analysis.

Study-level points and caveats: Later analysis found that TCR beta chains associated with HLA were more clonally expanded than other, equally common chains.

In germline, CDR1 is LNHDA, CDR2 SQIVND (reference sequence). The CDR3 totals 15 residues. V gave up 7 bases and J gave up 7 bases; unmatched junction bases: 12. In the PCR, 60 Vbeta and 13 Jbeta primers were used. The assay was immunoSEQ multiplex PCR, and TCRdb's table has in-frame clones only and misses some. Of 150,000 to 200,000 clones detected, around 78% appear once; the ten largest clones hold 1.5% to 1.8%. The clonotype comes from a man in his forties in good health and CMV-seronegative. The sample taken for sequencing was PBMCs. The chain is built from TRBV19 and TRBJ1-4, with TRBD1 identical over 7 bases. The DNA for the CDR3 is TGTGCCAGTACCCTCCAGGGGGGAACGGGTGAAAAACTGTTTTTT. Translation: CASTLQGGTGEKLFF. The entire variable domain, with the rest obtained from reference TRBV19 and TRBJ1-4, is as follows: DGGITQSPKYLFRKEGQNVTLSCEQNLNHDAMYWYRQDPGQGLRLIYYSQIVNDFQKGDIAEGYSVSREKKESFPLTVTSAQKNPTAFYLCASTLQGGTGEKLFFGSGTQLSVL.